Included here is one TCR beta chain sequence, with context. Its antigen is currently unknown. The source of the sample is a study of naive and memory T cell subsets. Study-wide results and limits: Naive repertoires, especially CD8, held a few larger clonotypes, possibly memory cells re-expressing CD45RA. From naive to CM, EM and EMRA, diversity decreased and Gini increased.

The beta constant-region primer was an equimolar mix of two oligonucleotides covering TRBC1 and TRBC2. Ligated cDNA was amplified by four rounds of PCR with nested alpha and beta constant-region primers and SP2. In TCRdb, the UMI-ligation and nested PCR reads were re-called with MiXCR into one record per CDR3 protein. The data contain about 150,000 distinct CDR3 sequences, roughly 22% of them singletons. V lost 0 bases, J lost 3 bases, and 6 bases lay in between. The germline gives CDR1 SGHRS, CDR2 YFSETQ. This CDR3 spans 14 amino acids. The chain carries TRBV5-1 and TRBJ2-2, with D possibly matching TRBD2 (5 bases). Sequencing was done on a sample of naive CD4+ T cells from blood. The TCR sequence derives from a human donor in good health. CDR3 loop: CASSLGEYTGELFF. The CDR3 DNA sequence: TGCGCCAGCAGCTTGGGGGAGTACACCGGGGAGCTGTTTTTT.